These 32 T cell receptor beta chains originate from one sample sequenced in a study of blood T cell repertoires in COVID-19. Libraries were prepared by immunoSEQ multiplex PCR; TCRdb keeps only in-frame clonotypes and omits some of them. The profile shows about 230,000 clones, roughly 84% of them singletons. Sequencing was performed on peripheral blood. These receptors originate from a man aged 35-49 years with acute or convalescent COVID-19.

This chain connects TRBV28 to TRBJ2-4, with a weak D call TRBD2 (5 bases). The CDR3 length is 11 residues. CDR1 and CDR2 (germline): MDHEN, SYDVKM. The V end was cut by 6 bases, the J end by 5 bases, with 5 bases between. The CDR3 reads CASRAENIQYF. The CDR3, as DNA: TGTGCCAGCAGAGCGGAAAACATTCAGTACTTC.

The V gene is TRBV12-3 or TRBV12-4, the J gene TRBJ2-5; 8 nucleotides agree with TRBD1. The length of the CDR3 is 13 residues. V shed 4 bases and J 8 bases; nucleotides not matched to a gene: 6. The CDR3 DNA reads TGTGCCAGCAGTTCGGGACAGGCCGAAACCCAGTACTTC. Protein: CASSSGQAETQYF.

The V call is TRBV2, the J call TRBJ2-5; maybe TRBD2 (6 bases). Germline CDR1 reads SNHLY; CDR2 reads FYNNEI. The CDR3 consists of 14 residues. Trimming removed 7 bases at V and 2 bases at J, with 14 bases between. The CDR3 DNA follows: TGTGCCAGCAACCCTACCGGACTACAAGAGACCCAGTACTTC. It codes for CASNPTGLQETQYF. Using reference TRBV2 and TRBJ2-5 for the parts outside the CDR3, the full variable domain is EPEVTQTPSHQVTQMGQEVILRCVPISNHLYFYWYRQILGQKVEFLVSFYNNEISEKSEIFDDQFSVERPDGSNFTLKIRSTKLEDSAMYFCASNPTGLQETQYFGPGTRLLVL.

The rearrangement links TRBV3-1 (or the pseudogene TRBV3-2) to TRBJ2-5; no firm D call. CDR3 length equals 11 residues. V was cut by 4 bases and J by 5 bases, with 5 bases left in between. Germline assignment: CDR1 LGHDT and CDR2 YNNKEL (reference sequence). In DNA form, the CDR3 reads TGTGCCAGCAGCCTATATGAGACCCAGTACTTC. Amino acids: CASSLYETQYF.

CDR3 in amino acids: CASSLARGYGYTF. DNA of the CDR3: TGCGCCAGCAGCTTGGCCAGAGGCTATGGCTACACCTTC. V is TRBV5-1 and J is TRBJ1-2; D gene ambiguous. This CDR3 is 13 amino acids long. The V gene lost 0 bases and the J gene lost 4 bases, with 7 bases spanning the gap. Germline loops: CDR1 SGHRS, CDR2 YFSETQ.

The rearrangement joins TRBV7-2 to TRBJ1-2; weak D call: TRBD1 (6 bases). Deletions cut 0 bases from V and 8 bases from J, with 13 bases between. CDR3 length: 14 residues. Germline CDR1 reads SGHTA; CDR2 reads FQGNSA. CDR3 region: CASSLARGASGYTF. The CDR3 nucleotides read TGTGCCAGCAGCTTAGCGCGGGGGGCGTCGGGCTACACCTTC.

The gene calls are TRBV3-1 (or the pseudogene TRBV3-2) and TRBJ1-5, with TRBD1 as a possible D gene (5 bases). The CDR3 is 13 amino acids. Between the trimmed V and J ends, which lost 0 bases and 12 bases, there was a span of 12 bases. The germline gives CDR1 LGHDT, CDR2 YNNKEL (reference sequence). CDR3 sequence (DNA): TGTGCCAGCAGCCAAGATAGGAGGGGCGGCCAGCATTTT. Protein sequence: CASSQDRRGGQHF.

The chain carries TRBV7-9 and TRBJ1-2, with D unresolved. This CDR3 contains 13 residues. CDR1 and CDR2 from the germline V gene are SEHNR and FQNEAQ (reference sequence). Between the trimmed V and J ends, which lost 1 base and 3 bases, there was a span of 6 bases. CDR3 in amino acids: CASSLEQYYGYTF. The CDR3 DNA sequence: TGTGCCAGCAGCTTAGAACAGTACTATGGCTACACCTTC.

The J gene is TRBJ2-5, the V gene TRBV9, with 8 bases fitting TRBD1. CDR1 SGDLS and CDR2 YYNGEE come from the germline V gene. This CDR3 is built from 13 residues. After removal of 2 bases from V and 3 bases from J, the junction contained 0 bases not matched to a gene. In nucleotides, the CDR3 is TGTGCCAGCAGCGTGACAGGGGAAGAGACCCAGTACTTC. It specifies CASSVTGEETQYF.

This chain connects TRBV10-3 to TRBJ1-5, with TRBD1 identical over 7 bases. Germline trimming cut 3 bases from V and 4 bases from J; bases unmatched to any gene: 15. Germline CDR1 and CDR2: ENHRY and SYGVKD. This CDR3 is built from 18 residues. The CDR3: CAISDTKVRQGANQPQHF. The CDR3 bases are TGTGCCATCAGTGACACAAAGGTGAGACAGGGTGCAAATCAGCCCCAGCATTTT.

The V and J genes are TRBV2 and TRBJ1-1; 7 positions match TRBD1. V shed 6 bases, J shed 4 bases, and the junction held 11 bases outside the gene matches. There are 15 residues in the CDR3. The germline CDR1 and CDR2 sequences are SNHLY and FYNNEI. The CDR3 sequence is CASRWTGDGTTEAFF. DNA of the CDR3: TGTGCCAGCAGGTGGACAGGTGACGGGACCACTGAAGCTTTCTTT.

The CDR3 here is CASSLSLNEQFF. The CDR3 region has the DNA TGCGCCAGCAGCTTGTCCTTAAATGAGCAGTTCTTC. The chain links TRBV5-1 to TRBJ2-1, with D hard to call. Germline CDR1 reads SGHRS; CDR2 reads YFSETQ. This CDR3 region has 12 residues. V lost 1 base to trimming and J lost 7 bases, with 6 bases between them.

This clone was seen only once. The J gene is TRBJ2-7, the V gene TRBV7-2, with D perhaps TRBD2 (5 bases). Deletions cut 5 bases from V and 0 bases from J, with 17 bases between. This CDR3 comprises 16 residues. CDR1 is SGHTA and CDR2 is FQGNSA in the germline V gene. For the CDR3, the DNA is TGTGCCAGCAGCCTAAACGGCGGCGGGCCCTCCTACGAGCAGTACTTC. Amino acids: CASSLNGGGPSYEQYF.

V gene TRBV7-8 combines with J gene TRBJ2-7; TRBD1 aligns across 8 bases. Losses at the gene ends were 5 bases for V and 2 bases for J; bases not matched to a gene: 11. Germline V lookup: CDR1 SGHVS, CDR2 FQNEAQ. The CDR3 is made up of 16 amino acids. CDR3 protein: CASSPGQGYPTYEQYF. In nucleotides, the CDR3 is TGTGCCAGCAGCCCAGGACAGGGCTACCCGACCTACGAGCAGTACTTC.

The chain is built from TRBV11-2 and TRBJ1-2, with a tentative D call TRBD1 (5 bases). V dropped 4 bases and J dropped 3 bases, with 9 bases sitting between them. The V gene's germline CDR1 is SGHAT and CDR2 FQNNGV. This CDR3 spans 13 amino acids. This CDR3 is CASSWQGDYGYTF. Written as DNA, the CDR3 is TGTGCCAGCAGCTGGCAGGGTGACTATGGCTACACCTTC.

The chain uses TRBV9 and TRBJ2-1; 7 nucleotides match TRBD2. CDR3 length: 14 amino acids. The ends lost 0 bases at V and 8 bases at J; junction bases unmatched: 5. Germline assignment: CDR1 SGDLS and CDR2 YYNGEE. The CDR3 region is CASSVGGGPDEQFF. In DNA, the CDR3 is TGTGCCAGCAGCGTAGGGGGAGGGCCAGATGAGCAGTTCTTC.

V gene TRBV24-1 combines with J gene TRBJ2-3; 11 bases fit TRBD1. J was trimmed by 5 bases and V by 5 bases; bases with no gene match: 5. CDR1 and CDR2 from the germline V gene are KGHDR and SFDVKD. The CDR3 has 15 amino acids. The chain's CDR3 is CATSVRTGGVDTQYF. Here the CDR3 DNA reads TGTGCCACCAGTGTGCGGACAGGGGGCGTAGATACGCAGTATTTT.

The rearrangement uses TRBV19 and TRBJ2-7; D uncertain. Trimming stripped 6 bases from V and 1 base from J, with 13 bases between. The CDR3 sequence is 14 residues long. CDR1 is LNHDA and CDR2 is SQIVND in the germline V gene (reference sequence). The CDR3 nucleotides are TGTGCCAGTAGCCGTGTTCGTCCTTCCTACGAGCAGTACTTC. Protein sequence: CASSRVRPSYEQYF.

This chain connects TRBV12-5 to TRBJ2-5; D is perhaps TRBD2 (6 bases). Germline V gene data show CDR1 as LGHNT and CDR2 as FRNRAP. V was clipped by 3 bases and J by 5 bases, with 13 bases between them. This CDR3 has 14 residues. The CDR3 coding sequence is TGTGCTAGTGGTTTTGGTGCAGGGAGGGAGACCCAGTACTTC. Its protein product is CASGFGAGRETQYF.

For the CDR3, the DNA is TGTGCCAGCTCAGGACTAACGAACACCGGGGAGCTGTTTTTT. Translating it yields CASSGLTNTGELFF. The rearrangement uses TRBV18 and TRBJ2-2; TRBD2 might be the D (6 bases). Germline CDR1 KGHSH, CDR2 LQKENI. Deletions cut 5 bases from V and 0 bases from J, with 7 bases between. This CDR3 has 14 amino acids.

The gene calls are TRBV6-1 and TRBJ1-2, with 7 bases matching TRBD1. Losses at the gene ends were 3 bases for V and 0 bases for J; bases not matched to a gene: 13. The germline gives CDR1 MNHNS, CDR2 SASEGT. The CDR3 extends over 18 amino acids. In nucleotides, the CDR3 is TGTGCCAGCAGTGACTATCGGGACAGAGCATATACTAACTATGGCTACACCTTC. The encoded protein is CASSDYRDRAYTNYGYTF.

The chain joins TRBV5-1 to TRBJ2-3, with TRBD2 identical over 8 bases. Trimming at V came to 2 bases and at J to 3 bases, leaving 2 bases not matched to a gene. The CDR3 runs to 14 residues. Germline V CDR1 and CDR2: SGHRS, YFSETQ. The CDR3: CASSLRLATDTQYF. The CDR3, as DNA: TGCGCCAGCAGCTTAAGACTAGCGACAGATACGCAGTATTTT.

The chain joins TRBV15 to TRBJ2-5, with 10 bases identical to TRBD2. CDR1 and CDR2 (germline): LNHNV, YYDKDF (reference sequence). After removal of 0 bases from V and 4 bases from J, the junction contained 5 bases not matched to a gene. The length of the CDR3 is 16 residues. DNA for the CDR3: TGTGCCACCAGCAGAGATCTGCTAGCGGGAGCAGAGACCCAGTACTTC. As protein: CATSRDLLAGAETQYF.

V and J are TRBV7-9 and TRBJ1-1, with 7 bases that match TRBD1. This CDR3 has 15 amino acids. J gave up 4 bases and V 5 bases, and 10 bases lay outside the gene matches. Per the germline V gene, CDR1 is SEHNR and CDR2 is FQNEAQ (reference sequence). The CDR3 loop is CASSLGMTGSTEAFF. The DNA of the CDR3 is TGTGCCAGCAGCCTGGGGATGACAGGGAGCACTGAAGCTTTCTTT.

This chain uses TRBV18 with TRBJ2-7; 10 bases align to TRBD1. From germline, CDR1 is KGHSH and CDR2 LQKENI. V shed 2 bases and J 2 bases; nucleotides not matched to a gene: 3. The CDR3 is 15 amino acids. The DNA of the CDR3 is TGTGCCAGCTCACCAGGGACAGGGGACCCCTACGAGCAGTACTTC. It codes for CASSPGTGDPYEQYF.

This chain links TRBV19 with TRBJ1-6; D unclear. V dropped 6 bases and J dropped 0 bases, with 12 bases sitting between them. The CDR3 spans 16 residues. The germline V gene encodes CDR1 LNHDA and CDR2 SQIVND (reference sequence). CDR3 DNA sequence: TGTGCCAGTAGCCAGGACGGGAGCTCCTATAATTCACCCCTCCACTTT. Protein product: CASSQDGSSYNSPLHF.

The chain couples TRBV9 to TRBJ2-3; D is unclear. Deletions cut 4 bases from V and 6 bases from J, with 12 bases between. This CDR3 contains 13 residues. Per germline, CDR1 SGDLS and CDR2 YYNGEE. The CDR3 is CASSNEMSDTQYF. CDR3 coding DNA: TGTGCCAGCAGCAACGAAATGAGTGATACGCAGTATTTT. The full variable domain, with the rest looked up from reference TRBV9 and TRBJ2-3, is DSGVTQTPKHLITATGQRVTLRCSPRSGDLSVYWYQQSLDQGLQFLIQYYNGEERAKGNILERFSAQQFPDLHSELNLSSLELGDSALYFCASSNEMSDTQYFGPGTRLTVL.

This chain uses TRBV3-1 (or the pseudogene TRBV3-2) with TRBJ1-1; D call uncertain. The ends were cut back, 4 bases at V and 0 bases at J, with 24 bases in the middle. CDR3 length equals 19 residues. Germline V lookup: CDR1 LGHDT, CDR2 YNNKEL (reference sequence). The CDR3: CASSPRLSVTPIMNTEAFF. The CDR3 DNA follows: TGTGCCAGCAGCCCCCGTCTGAGCGTAACCCCTATAATGAACACTGAAGCTTTCTTT.

The chain has TRBV14 and TRBJ2-1, with D possibly being TRBD1 (6 bases). Per germline, CDR1 SGHDN and CDR2 FVKESK. The CDR3 extends over 13 amino acids. Trimming removed 2 bases from V and 12 bases from J, with 14 bases in between. The CDR3 nucleotides read TGTGCCAGCAGCCAAAGAGGACAGAGAGGGCAGTTCTTC. This gives the protein CASSQRGQRGQFF.

The chain couples TRBV9 to TRBJ2-1; 8 bases are shared with TRBD1. The germline gives CDR1 SGDLS, CDR2 YYNGEE. V lost 4 bases, J lost 3 bases, and 15 bases stayed unmatched. CDR3 size: 18 residues. Here the CDR3 reads CASSPPRRGTGYYNEQFF. CDR3 DNA sequence: TGTGCCAGCAGCCCCCCTCGACGTGGGACAGGCTACTACAATGAGCAGTTCTTC.

The V gene is TRBV4-1, the J gene TRBJ2-7; D perhaps matches TRBD2 (5 bases). Germline values: CDR1 MGHRA, CDR2 YSYEKL. This CDR3 contains 12 residues. V shed 5 bases and J shed 7 bases, with 12 bases lying between them. The CDR3 sequence is CASSSVGAEQYF. CDR3 DNA sequence: TGCGCCAGCAGCAGCGTGGGAGCAGAGCAGTACTTC.

The V gene is TRBV5-8, the J gene TRBJ2-1; TRBD1 aligns across 8 bases. Germline assignment: CDR1 SGHTS and CDR2 YDEGEE. There are 15 residues in the CDR3. Trimming removed 5 bases from V and 4 bases from J; junction bases left unmatched: 8. CDR3: CASRARRTGYNEQFF. Here the CDR3 DNA reads TGTGCCAGCAGGGCTCGCCGGACAGGGTACAATGAGCAGTTCTTC.